This TCR beta chain appears in the sequencing data of a study of blood T cell repertoires in COVID-19. Germline V gives CDR1 LGHDT, CDR2 YNNKEL (reference sequence). This CDR3 spans 12 amino acids. V lost 11 bases to trimming and J lost 12 bases; unmatched junction nucleotides: 15. Profiled with immunoSEQ multiplex PCR; TCRdb holds only in-frame clones, not every one. The sample lists roughly 100,000 clones, 71% occurring once. The sample taken for sequencing was peripheral blood. The source of this sequence is a human donor with acute or convalescent COVID-19. The donor label of this sample is uncertain. The chain recombines TRBV3-1 (or the pseudogene TRBV3-2) with TRBJ1-1, with TRBD1 identical over 7 bases. Here the CDR3 reads CAAYSRTGRTFF. The CDR3 DNA reads as TGTGCCGCATACTCCCGGACAGGTAGGACTTTCTTT.